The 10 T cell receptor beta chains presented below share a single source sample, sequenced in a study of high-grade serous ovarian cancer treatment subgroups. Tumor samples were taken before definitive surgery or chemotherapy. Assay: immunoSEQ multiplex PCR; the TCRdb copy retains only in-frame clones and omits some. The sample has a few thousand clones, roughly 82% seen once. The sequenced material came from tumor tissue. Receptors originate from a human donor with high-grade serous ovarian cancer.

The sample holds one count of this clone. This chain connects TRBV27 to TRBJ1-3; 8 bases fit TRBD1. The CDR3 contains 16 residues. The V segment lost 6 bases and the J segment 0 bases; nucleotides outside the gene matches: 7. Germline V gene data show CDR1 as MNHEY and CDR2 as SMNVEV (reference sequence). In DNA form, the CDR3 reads TGTGCCAGCAGGCCCGGGACAGGAGGCTCTGGAAACACCATATATTTT. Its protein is CASRPGTGGSGNTIYF.

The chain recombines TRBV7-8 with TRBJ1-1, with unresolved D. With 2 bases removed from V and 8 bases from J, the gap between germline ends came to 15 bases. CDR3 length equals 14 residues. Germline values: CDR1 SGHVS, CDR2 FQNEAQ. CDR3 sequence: CASSLSFLSSEAFF. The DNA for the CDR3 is TGTGCCAGCAGCTTATCTTTTTTGTCCAGCGAAGCTTTCTTT.

The CDR3 loop is CASSPLTGRQGGYTF. Written as DNA, the CDR3 is TGCGCCAGCAGCCCCCTGACAGGGAGGCAGGGTGGCTACACCTTC. This chain joins TRBV5-1 and TRBJ1-2, with TRBD1 matching over 7 bases. This CDR3 is built from 15 residues. Germline V gene lookup returns CDR1 SGHRS and CDR2 YFSETQ. Germline trimming cut 4 bases from V and 7 bases from J; bases unmatched to any gene: 13.

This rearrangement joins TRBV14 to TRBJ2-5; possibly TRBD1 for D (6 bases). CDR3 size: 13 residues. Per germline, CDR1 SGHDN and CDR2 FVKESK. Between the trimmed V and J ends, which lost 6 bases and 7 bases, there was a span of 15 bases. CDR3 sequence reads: CASRQGTGGTQYF. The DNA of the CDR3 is TGTGCCAGCAGGCAGGGGACCGGAGGGACCCAGTACTTC. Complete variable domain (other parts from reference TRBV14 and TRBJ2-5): EAGVTQFPSHSVIEKGQTVTLRCDPISGHDNLYWYRRVMGKEIKFLLHFVKESKQDESGMPNNRFLAERTGGTYSTLKVQPAELEDSGVYFCASRQGTGGTQYFGPGTRLLVL.

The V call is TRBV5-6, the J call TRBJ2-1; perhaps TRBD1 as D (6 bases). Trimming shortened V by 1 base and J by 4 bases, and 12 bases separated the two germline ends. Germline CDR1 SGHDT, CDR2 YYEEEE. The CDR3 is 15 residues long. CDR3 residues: CASSLLGAGYNEQFF. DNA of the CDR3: TGTGCCAGCAGCTTGCTGGGGGCAGGTTACAATGAGCAGTTCTTC.

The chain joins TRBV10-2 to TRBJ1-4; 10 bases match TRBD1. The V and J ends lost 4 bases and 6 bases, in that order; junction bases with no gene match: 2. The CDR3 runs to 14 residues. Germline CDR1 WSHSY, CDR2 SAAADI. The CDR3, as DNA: TGCGCCAGCAGTGGGACAGGGGGGGATGAAAAACTGTTTTTT. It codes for CASSGTGGDEKLFF.

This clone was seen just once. The CDR3 sequence: CASSPPGREQYF. Written as DNA, the CDR3 is TGTGCCAGCAGTCCCCCCGGTCGCGAGCAGTACTTC. The chain has TRBV28 and TRBJ2-7, with unresolved D. V lost 5 bases and J 6 bases, leaving 11 bases between the germline ends. This CDR3 region has 12 residues. Germline loops: CDR1 MDHEN, CDR2 SYDVKM.

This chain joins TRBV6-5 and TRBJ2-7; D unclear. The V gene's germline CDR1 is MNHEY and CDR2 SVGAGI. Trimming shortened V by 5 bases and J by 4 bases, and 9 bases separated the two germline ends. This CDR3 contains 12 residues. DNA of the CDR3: TGTGCCAGCAGTGCGGATAAGTACGAGCAGTACTTC. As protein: CASSADKYEQYF.

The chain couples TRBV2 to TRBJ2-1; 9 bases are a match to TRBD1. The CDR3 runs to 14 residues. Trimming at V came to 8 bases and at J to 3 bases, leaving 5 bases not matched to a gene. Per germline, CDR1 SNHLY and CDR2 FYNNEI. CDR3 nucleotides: TGTGCCAGCCTTACGGACAGGGGCTACAATGAGCAGTTCTTC. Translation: CASLTDRGYNEQFF.

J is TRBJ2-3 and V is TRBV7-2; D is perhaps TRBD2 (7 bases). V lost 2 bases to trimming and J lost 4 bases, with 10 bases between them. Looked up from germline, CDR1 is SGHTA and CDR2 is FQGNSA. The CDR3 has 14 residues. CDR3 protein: CASSLYGGPDTQYF. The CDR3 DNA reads TGTGCCAGCAGCTTATACGGGGGGCCAGATACGCAGTATTTT.